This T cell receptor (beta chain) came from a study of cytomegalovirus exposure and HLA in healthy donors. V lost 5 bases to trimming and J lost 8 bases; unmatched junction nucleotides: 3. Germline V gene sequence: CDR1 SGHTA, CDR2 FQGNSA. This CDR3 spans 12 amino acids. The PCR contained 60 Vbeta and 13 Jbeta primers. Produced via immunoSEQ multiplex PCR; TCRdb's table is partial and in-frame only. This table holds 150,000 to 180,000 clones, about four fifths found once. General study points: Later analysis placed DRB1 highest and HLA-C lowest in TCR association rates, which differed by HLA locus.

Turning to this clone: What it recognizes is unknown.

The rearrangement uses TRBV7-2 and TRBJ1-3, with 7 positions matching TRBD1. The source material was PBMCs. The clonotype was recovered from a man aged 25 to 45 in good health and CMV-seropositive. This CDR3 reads CASSATGDTIYF. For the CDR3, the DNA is TGTGCCAGCAGCGCTACAGGGGACACCATATATTTT.